The 26 T cell receptor beta chains in this list originate from one sample, sequenced in a study of graft-versus-host responses after intestinal transplantation (dated by TCRdb to 2020 to 2023). What the time point label conveys for this sample: cells obtained before transplantation from donor or recipient. These TCRs are of unknown antigen specificity. The library was obtained by the immunoSEQ multiplex PCR assay. TCRdb retrieved this table from immuneACCESS and kept in-frame rearrangements only. Not all clones are present; in checked studies, unresolved V genes account for under half, and no reason is known for the remainder. For this sample the table gives approximately 80,000 clones, of which about 88% were detected only once. The ten largest make up less than 0.4% of the sample. The sequences come from unstimulated CD4+ T cells sorted from spleen or lymph node cells, collected before intestinal transplant. The receptors come from a human donor who received an intestinal transplant.

J is TRBJ1-1 and V is TRBV27; TRBD1 aligns across 10 bases. In germline, CDR1 is MNHEY, CDR2 SMNVEV (reference sequence). This CDR3 has 13 amino acids. Unmatched junction bases numbered 6, after V lost 10 bases and J lost 4 bases. The CDR3 DNA follows: TGTGCCATCCCGACAGGGGGCTGCACTGAAGCTTTCTTT. Its translation is CAIPTGGCTEAFF.

This chain links TRBV7-2 with TRBJ2-2; 12 bases agree with TRBD2. Germline CDR1 and CDR2: SGHTA and FQGNSA. J lost 5 bases, V lost 1 base, and 5 bases had no gene match. The CDR3 sequence is 17 residues long. CDR3 protein: CASSLGALAGGTGELFF. CDR3 bases: TGTGCCAGCAGCTTAGGGGCCCTAGCGGGGGGGACCGGGGAGCTGTTTTTT.

The chain recombines TRBV9 with TRBJ2-1; D may be TRBD1 (6 bases). V was shortened by 7 bases and J by 6 bases, with 8 bases between the two germline ends. Germline CDR1 SGDLS, CDR2 YYNGEE. This CDR3 contains 11 residues. CDR3 in DNA: TGTGCCAGCGGGGGCGTCAATGAGCAGTTCTTC. It encodes CASGGVNEQFF.

J is TRBJ1-2 and V is TRBV6-7; D is undetermined. TRBV6-7 is given ORF status, its function remaining uncertain. Trimming stripped 7 bases from V and 4 bases from J, with 10 bases between. This CDR3 is 12 amino acids long. In DNA form, the CDR3 reads TGTGCCAGCAAGGAGAGGGCCTATGGCTACACCTTC. Its translation: CASKERAYGYTF.

CDR3 coding DNA: TGTGCCAGCAGTTCCAGGGAGGTTGGGAATCAGCCCCAGCATTTT. Translation gives CASSSREVGNQPQHF. The chain is built from TRBV6-1 and TRBJ1-5; a weak D match, TRBD1 (5 bases). V lost 5 bases and J 4 bases, leaving 15 bases between the germline ends. The CDR3 totals 15 residues. CDR1 is MNHNS, CDR2 SASEGT, per germline.

This sequence joins TRBV5-1 and TRBJ2-5; 13 bases match TRBD2. V shed 3 bases and J 1 base; nucleotides not matched to a gene: 3. This CDR3 comprises 16 residues. The germline V gene encodes CDR1 SGHRS and CDR2 YFSETQ. The CDR3 region is CASSSGTSGTQETQYF. The CDR3 region has the DNA TGCGCCAGCAGCTCCGGGACTAGCGGGACCCAAGAGACCCAGTACTTC.

Points on this clone: At the DNA level, this CDR3 is encoded by other sequences in the same sample as well. The gene calls are TRBV28 and TRBJ1-3, with a possible D match to TRBD1 (6 bases). This CDR3 spans 13 amino acids. Deletions cut 2 bases from V and 4 bases from J, with 6 bases between. Germline CDR1 reads MDHEN; CDR2 reads SYDVKM. The CDR3 DNA follows: TGTGCCAGCAGTTTAGGACAGGGAAACACCATATATTTT. Encoded protein: CASSLGQGNTIYF.

The CDR3 is CASSETGGQPQHF. As DNA, the CDR3 is TGTGCCAGCAGCGAGACAGGGGGTCAGCCCCAGCATTTT. This sequence joins TRBV6-6 and TRBJ1-5; 9 bases are shared with TRBD1. The CDR3 runs 13 residues. CDR1 and CDR2 (germline): MNHNY, SVGAGI (reference sequence). The J segment lost 6 bases and the V segment lost 6 bases, leaving 3 bases of the junction unmatched.

The V call is TRBV2, the J call TRBJ2-3, with 10 bases matching TRBD2. The CDR3 is made up of 15 amino acids. CDR1 and CDR2 (germline): SNHLY, FYNNEI. V lost 6 bases to trimming and J lost 6 bases; unmatched junction nucleotides: 9. CDR3 sequence (DNA): TGTGCCAGCAGGGCTGGGACTAGCGAAAGGGATACGCAGTATTTT. It yields the protein CASRAGTSERDTQYF.

The chain joins TRBV27 to TRBJ1-2; the D gene is possibly TRBD1 (5 bases). Between the trimmed V and J ends, which lost 6 bases and 4 bases, there was a span of 9 bases. The germline V gene encodes CDR1 MNHEY and CDR2 SMNVEV (reference sequence). CDR3 size: 12 residues. CDR3 protein: CASRDITYGYTF. DNA of the CDR3: TGTGCCAGCAGGGACATTACCTATGGCTACACCTTC.

This clone showed up just once. The J gene is TRBJ2-3, the V gene TRBV7-3; the D is unclear. V was cut by 6 bases and J by 0 bases, with 7 bases left in between. Germline assignment: CDR1 SGHTA and CDR2 FQGTGA. There are 13 residues in the CDR3. As DNA, the CDR3 is TGTGCCAGCAGTAAAAGCAGCACAGATACGCAGTATTTT. It specifies CASSKSSTDTQYF.

This chain uses TRBV18 with TRBJ2-7, with 11 bases fitting TRBD2. Germline CDR1 reads KGHSH; CDR2 reads LQKENI. This CDR3 region has 16 residues. The junction had 11 bases not matched to a gene; V was cut back by 5 bases and J by 5 bases. CDR3 protein: CASSGLAGGPRDEQYF. The CDR3 nucleotides read TGTGCCAGCTCAGGATTAGCGGGAGGGCCTAGGGACGAGCAGTACTTC. Together with reference TRBV18 and TRBJ2-7, the CDR3 gives the full variable domain: NAGVMQNPRHLVRRRGQEARLRCSPMKGHSHVYWYRQLPEEGLKFMVYLQKENIIDESGMPKERFSAEFPKEGPSILRIQQVVRGDSAAYFCASSGLAGGPRDEQYFGPGTRLTVT.

V gene TRBV6-5 combines with J gene TRBJ1-4, with D tentatively TRBD1 (5 bases). Trimming took off 6 bases at V and 7 bases at J, with 12 bases between the two ends. The CDR3 is 13 amino acids. The V gene's germline CDR1 is MNHEY and CDR2 SVGAGI. The CDR3 sequence is CASSWGGREKLFF. The CDR3 DNA follows: TGTGCCAGCAGCTGGGGGGGACGTGAAAAACTGTTTTTT.

The chain recombines TRBV10-3 with TRBJ1-5; D may be TRBD1 (6 bases). The V and J ends lost 6 bases and 8 bases respectively, with 11 bases between them. This CDR3 comprises 12 residues. Germline values: CDR1 ENHRY, CDR2 SYGVKD. This CDR3 is CAISRGDKPQHF. The CDR3 bases are TGTGCCATCAGCAGGGGAGACAAGCCCCAGCATTTT.

The chain employs TRBV5-4 and TRBJ2-5, with 11 bases that match TRBD2. V was pared by 6 bases and J by 11 bases, with 12 bases of the junction left unmatched. This CDR3 is 14 amino acids long. Germline assignment: CDR1 SGHNT and CDR2 YYREEE (reference sequence). The CDR3 nucleotides read TGTGCCAGCATCCAGGACCTAGCGGGAGGTGAGCAGTACTTC. Protein: CASIQDLAGGEQYF.

The rearrangement links TRBV4-1 to TRBJ2-5; D unclear. V was clipped by 0 bases and J by 3 bases, with 8 bases between them. The germline V gene encodes CDR1 MGHRA and CDR2 YSYEKL. The CDR3 spans 14 residues. CDR3 region: CASSQDPGEETQYF. CDR3 nucleotide sequence: TGCGCCAGCAGCCAAGATCCAGGTGAAGAGACCCAGTACTTC.

V usage is TRBV5-1 and J usage is TRBJ2-1, with D uncertain. Germline V lookup: CDR1 SGHRS, CDR2 YFSETQ. V was shortened by 0 bases and J by 7 bases, with 5 bases between the two germline ends. This CDR3 region has 12 residues. The CDR3 region is CASSLDGNEQFF. The CDR3 DNA sequence: TGCGCCAGCAGCTTGGACGGGAATGAGCAGTTCTTC.

The CDR3 is CASSLDREGNTIYF. Here the CDR3 DNA reads TGTGCCAGCAGCTTGGACAGGGAAGGAAACACCATATATTTT. The chain uses TRBV5-4 and TRBJ1-3, with TRBD1 as a possible D gene (6 bases). Trimming cost V 0 bases and J 4 bases, with 8 bases left between them. CDR1 SGHNT and CDR2 YYREEE come from the germline V gene (reference sequence). The CDR3 covers 14 residues.

This chain joins TRBV19 and TRBJ2-3; the D gene is possibly TRBD2 (7 bases). The V gene lost 4 bases and the J gene lost 4 bases, with 12 bases spanning the gap. The CDR3 totals 14 residues. CDR1 is LNHDA, CDR2 SQIVND, per germline (reference sequence). CDR3 sequence (DNA): TGTGCCAGTAGTAACCAAGGGGGGGCAGATACGCAGTATTTT. As protein: CASSNQGGADTQYF.

The chain employs TRBV5-1 and TRBJ2-1, with D unclear. Trimming left V 2 bases short and J 0 bases short, with 9 bases between. The CDR3 has 15 residues. Germline V lookup: CDR1 SGHRS, CDR2 YFSETQ. CDR3 loop: CASSFEVSSYNEQFF. The CDR3 region has the DNA TGCGCCAGCAGCTTCGAGGTTAGCTCCTACAATGAGCAGTTCTTC.

The chain uses TRBV20-1 and TRBJ1-1; D is undetermined. This CDR3 has 11 amino acids. CDR1 DFQATT and CDR2 SNEGSKA come from the germline V gene (reference sequence). V was pared by 0 bases and J by 7 bases, with 6 bases between. CDR3 sequence: CSARDRGEAFF. The CDR3 bases are TGCAGTGCTAGAGATCGAGGTGAAGCTTTCTTT.

The V call is TRBV7-6, the J call TRBJ1-2; tentative D call: TRBD1 (6 bases). Trimming stripped 1 base from V and 1 base from J, with 19 bases between. CDR1 SGHVS and CDR2 FNYEAQ come from the germline V gene. The CDR3 has 18 residues. The CDR3 bases are TGTGCCAGCAGCTTAGGCGGTGGGGGGGCGGCCAATAACTATGGCTACACCTTC. Translated: CASSLGGGGAANNYGYTF.

The chain is built from TRBV9 and TRBJ2-3, with 8 bases fitting TRBD2. The V gene's germline CDR1 is SGDLS and CDR2 YYNGEE. V dropped 3 bases and J dropped 6; count of bases not matched to a gene: 3. CDR3 length: 13 residues. Written as DNA, the CDR3 is TGTGCCAGCAGCGAGACTAGCGTGGATACGCAGTATTTT. This encodes CASSETSVDTQYF.

V and J are TRBV9 and TRBJ1-1; perhaps TRBD1 as D (6 bases). V was cut by 4 bases and J by 3 bases, with 19 bases left in between. Germline values: CDR1 SGDLS, CDR2 YYNGEE. The CDR3 length is 16 residues. The CDR3 protein is CASSIGIRGRDTEAFF. The CDR3 bases are TGTGCCAGCAGCATAGGAATCAGGGGAAGGGACACTGAAGCTTTCTTT.

V is TRBV11-3 and J is TRBJ2-2, with D tentatively TRBD2 (6 bases). Germline CDR1 and CDR2: SGHNT and YENEEA. This CDR3 region has 16 residues. The V end lost 1 base, the J end lost 3 bases, and 12 bases lay between the germline ends. CDR3 sequence (DNA): TGTGCCAGCAGCTTAGGAGTATCGGGGGACACCGGGGAGCTGTTTTTT. Its translation: CASSLGVSGDTGELFF.

This clone was found once. This chain uses TRBV7-6 with TRBJ2-1, with 12 bases aligning to TRBD2. CDR3 length: 15 amino acids. Germline V gene data show CDR1 as SGHVS and CDR2 as FNYEAQ. V shed 3 bases, J shed 5 bases, and the junction held 2 bases outside the gene matches. In DNA form, the CDR3 reads TGTGCCAGCAGCTTTCGGACTAGCGGGAACAATGAGCAGTTCTTC. This encodes CASSFRTSGNNEQFF. The variable domain in full, with the rest retrieved from reference TRBV7-6 and TRBJ2-1, is GAGVSQSPRYKVTKRGQDVALRCDPISGHVSLYWYRQALGQGPEFLTYFNYEAQQDKSGLPNDRFSAERPEGSISTLTIQRTEQRDSAMYRCASSFRTSGNNEQFFGPGTRLTVL.